The 3 T cell receptor beta chains presented below share a single source sample, sequenced in a study of cytomegalovirus exposure and HLA in healthy donors. PCR amplification relied on 60 Vbeta primers (plus 13 Jbeta primers). This table comes from immunoSEQ multiplex PCR, and its TCRdb copy is limited to in-frame clones, with some not included. The sample consists of around 110,000 clones, 65% to 90% of them appearing once. The sequenced sample was PBMCs. The receptors were gathered from a young woman in good health and CMV-seronegative.

The chain carries TRBV27 and TRBJ2-3, with 9 positions matching TRBD1. Germline lookup yields CDR1 MNHEY and CDR2 SMNVEV (reference sequence). After removal of 8 bases from V and 6 bases from J, the junction contained 12 bases not matched to a gene. This CDR3 spans 15 amino acids. The CDR3 spells CASRPGQGFPDTQYF. In DNA, the CDR3 is TGTGCCAGCCGGCCGGGACAGGGATTCCCTGATACGCAGTATTTT.

The CDR3 sequence is CASSELTTGVWETQYF. The CDR3 DNA reads TGTGCCAGCAGTGAATTGACAACAGGGGTTTGGGAGACCCAGTACTTC. The J gene is TRBJ2-5, the V gene TRBV6-1; TRBD1 matches at 7 bases. With V trimmed by 2 bases and J by 5 bases, 11 bases remained unmatched. From germline, CDR1 is MNHNS and CDR2 SASEGT. The CDR3 covers 16 residues.

This clone was seen a handful of times. The chain joins TRBV6-5 to TRBJ2-3; no clear D gene. The CDR3 runs to 12 residues. Germline lookup yields CDR1 MNHEY and CDR2 SVGAGI. Trimming left V 4 bases short and J 7 bases short, with 9 bases between. CDR3 in amino acids: CASSSVFNTQYF. In nucleotides, the CDR3 is TGTGCCAGCAGTTCGGTGTTTAATACGCAGTATTTT.